This T cell receptor (beta chain) comes out of a study of regulatory T cells in long-lasting Graves disease. In the study overall: Antithyroid drugs had been taken under 3 months by newly diagnosed Graves' patients.

Time point meaning: newly diagnosed GD, antithyroid drugs for less than 3 months. The TCR library was made from RNA that had been extracted from PBMCs in TRIzol. With respect to this clonotype: One end of the junction does not line up with germline, which may come from a read error.

CDR3 size: 11 residues. Germline CDR1 and CDR2: MNHEY and SVGEGT. Relying on iRepertoire HTBI primers and Arm-PCR of CDR3 regions, the team built TCR beta libraries. Each CDR3 protein gets one entry after TCRdb re-called the multiplex PCR reads with MiXCR. The sample lists over 350,000 distinct CDR3 sequences; around 13% were seen once. The same sample was also studied in work on T cells in Graves' hyperthyroidism and ophthalmopathy.

The chain recombines TRBV6-2 or TRBV6-3 with TRBJ2-7; perhaps TRBD2 as D (6 bases). The source is a woman aged 45-60 years with Graves disease. Sequences were derived from peripheral blood mononuclear cells (PBMCs), sampled at new diagnosis, from a patient treated with antithyroid drugs. As DNA, the CDR3 is TGTGCCACCTCGGGAGCCTACGGGCAGTACTTC. It is translated as CATSGAYGQYF.